The next 13 T cell receptor beta chains were all read from a single sample in a study of response to subunit inactivated influenza vaccine. From the RT-PCR reads, TCRdb called clonotypes with MiXCR, one entry per CDR3 protein. The profile shows hundreds of thousands of distinct CDR3 sequences, approximately 17% of them singletons. The source was PBMCs from blood, collected less than 6 days after vaccination. Every receptor here comes from a man aged 45-60 years who received an inactivated influenza vaccine.

Comments on this clonotype: This clone may be a read error of a much larger clone one base away. The rearrangement uses TRBV29-1 and TRBJ1-2; D is unresolved. V shed 5 bases and J shed 1 base, with 11 bases lying between them. The V gene's germline CDR1 is SQVTM and CDR2 ANQGSEA. The CDR3 is made up of 13 amino acids. Here the CDR3 reads CSVNATVNYGYTF. CDR3 bases: TGCAGCGTTAACGCCACGGTTAACTATGGCTACACCTTC.

This clonotype was counted between two and nine times. Here the CDR3 DNA reads TGCAGTGCTAGATTCGTTAACTATGGCTACACCTTC. The encoded protein is CSARFVNYGYTF. This rearrangement joins TRBV20-1 to TRBJ1-2; D call uncertain. Trimming shortened V by 2 bases and J by 1 base, and 5 bases separated the two germline ends. There are 12 residues in the CDR3. CDR1 is DFQATT and CDR2 is SNEGSKA in the germline V gene (reference sequence).

The genes are TRBV25-1 and TRBJ1-1; D remains unclear. Trimming took off 3 bases at V and 6 bases at J, with 14 bases between the two ends. Germline V CDR1 and CDR2: MGHDK, SYGVNS. The CDR3 has 14 amino acids. This CDR3 reads CASSETSRGAEAFF. CDR3 in DNA: TGTGCCAGCAGTGAGACCTCCCGAGGCGCTGAAGCTTTCTTT.

This clonotype has just a few counts. The V call is TRBV20-1, the J call TRBJ2-5; TRBD2 might be the D (5 bases). V lost 4 bases and J 5 bases, leaving 14 bases between the germline ends. The CDR3 spans 13 residues. Per germline, CDR1 DFQATT and CDR2 SNEGSKA (reference sequence). In DNA, the CDR3 is TGCAGTGCTATGGTTGCTAGCAGTGAGACCCAGTACTTC. Translation gives CSAMVASSETQYF.

The sample holds a few counts of this clonotype. The V call is TRBV29-1, the J call TRBJ2-3; D unresolved. Germline lookup yields CDR1 SQVTM and CDR2 ANQGSEA. The germline V and J ends were trimmed by 3 bases and 2 bases, with 9 bases remaining between them. The CDR3 runs 13 residues. CDR3 bases: TGCAGCGTTGATTCCAGGTCCACAGATACGCAGTATTTT. It yields the protein CSVDSRSTDTQYF.

The chain carries TRBV4-1 and TRBJ1-6, with TRBD1 matching over 9 bases. Germline loops: CDR1 MGHRA, CDR2 YSYEKL. Trimming took 3 bases from V and 13 from J; bases not matched to a gene: 10. CDR3 length equals 15 residues. CDR3 nucleotide sequence: TGCGCCAGCAGCCAGGGGAAGGACAGGGGAGACCCCCTCCACTTT. It is translated as CASSQGKDRGDPLHF.

This chain joins TRBV15 and TRBJ2-5, with 8 bases aligning to TRBD2. The CDR3 sequence is 16 residues long. The V gene's germline CDR1 is LNHNV and CDR2 YYDKDF (reference sequence). J lost 5 bases, V lost 1 base, and 9 bases had no gene match. The CDR3 nucleotides read TGTGCCACCAGCAGAGGTATCGGGAGGGGTACGGAGACCCAGTACTTC. It codes for CATSRGIGRGTETQYF.

The rearrangement links TRBV7-9 to TRBJ1-2; the match to TRBD1 covers 7 bases. The CDR3 covers 15 residues. Germline values: CDR1 SEHNR, CDR2 FQNEAQ (reference sequence). The J segment lost 3 bases and the V segment lost 1 base, leaving 5 bases of the junction unmatched. The CDR3 sequence is CASSLGTDRDYGYTF. The CDR3 DNA sequence: TGTGCCAGCAGCTTAGGGACCGACAGGGACTATGGCTACACCTTC. Using reference TRBV7-9 and TRBJ1-2 for the parts outside the CDR3, the full variable domain is DTGVSQNPRHKITKRGQNVTFRCDPISEHNRLYWYRQTLGQGPEFLTYFQNEAQLEKSRLLSDRFSAERPKGSFSTLEIQRTEQGDSAMYLCASSLGTDRDYGYTFGSGTRLTVV.

This clonotype was seen many times. The rearrangement links TRBV30 to TRBJ2-1; perhaps TRBD1 as D (5 bases). V was pared by 3 bases and J by 10 bases, with 13 bases between. CDR3 size: 12 residues. The germline V gene encodes CDR1 GTSNPN and CDR2 SVGIG (reference sequence). CDR3 in amino acids: CAWSVGRTEQFF. The CDR3 DNA sequence: TGTGCCTGGAGCGTGGGGCGGACCGAGCAGTTCTTC.

This clonotype was counted at least ten times. The chain couples TRBV20-1 to TRBJ2-3; 7 positions match TRBD2. CDR3 length: 14 amino acids. The germline V gene encodes CDR1 DFQATT and CDR2 SNEGSKA (reference sequence). Trimming cost V 1 base and J 3 bases; bases outside gene matches: 4. CDR3 in DNA: TGCAGTGCTAGAGGGGCTAGCGGTACAGATACGCAGTATTTT. It is translated as CSARGASGTDTQYF.

The gene calls are TRBV10-1 and TRBJ1-1; 7 bases align to TRBD1. CDR1 WNHNN and CDR2 SYGVQD come from the germline V gene (reference sequence). J gave up 1 base and V 3 bases, and 8 bases lay outside the gene matches. There are 16 residues in the CDR3. The CDR3 reads CASSDSPGTENTEAFF. The CDR3 region has the DNA TGCGCCAGCAGTGATTCGCCCGGGACAGAGAACACTGAAGCTTTCTTT.

This chain links TRBV4-1 with TRBJ2-1; D remains ambiguous. The germline V gene encodes CDR1 MGHRA and CDR2 YSYEKL. Trimming took 3 bases from V and 9 from J, leaving 9 bases between them. The CDR3 totals 12 residues. For the CDR3, the DNA is TGCGCCAGCAGCCATCCCTTGGGTGAGCAGTTCTTC. This encodes CASSHPLGEQFF.

This clonotype was counted only a few times. The V and J genes are TRBV12-3 or TRBV12-4 and TRBJ2-1; perhaps TRBD2 as D (7 bases). CDR3 length: 16 residues. With 2 bases removed from V and 0 bases from J, the gap between germline ends came to 11 bases. CDR3 coding DNA: TGTGCCAGCAGTTTACGAGGGGGGGGCTCCTACAATGAGCAGTTCTTC. Translation: CASSLRGGGSYNEQFF.